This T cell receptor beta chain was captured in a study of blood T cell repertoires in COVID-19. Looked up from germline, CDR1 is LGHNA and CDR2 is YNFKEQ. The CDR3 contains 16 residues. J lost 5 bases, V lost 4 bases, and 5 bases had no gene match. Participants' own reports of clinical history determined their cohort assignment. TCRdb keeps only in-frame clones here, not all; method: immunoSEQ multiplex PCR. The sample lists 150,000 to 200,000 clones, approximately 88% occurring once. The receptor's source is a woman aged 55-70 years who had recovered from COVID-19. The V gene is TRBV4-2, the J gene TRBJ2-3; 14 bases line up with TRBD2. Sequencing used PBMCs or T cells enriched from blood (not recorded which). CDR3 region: CASSPGLAGAGDTQYF. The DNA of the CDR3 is TGTGCCAGCAGCCCGGGACTAGCGGGGGCAGGAGATACGCAGTATTTT.